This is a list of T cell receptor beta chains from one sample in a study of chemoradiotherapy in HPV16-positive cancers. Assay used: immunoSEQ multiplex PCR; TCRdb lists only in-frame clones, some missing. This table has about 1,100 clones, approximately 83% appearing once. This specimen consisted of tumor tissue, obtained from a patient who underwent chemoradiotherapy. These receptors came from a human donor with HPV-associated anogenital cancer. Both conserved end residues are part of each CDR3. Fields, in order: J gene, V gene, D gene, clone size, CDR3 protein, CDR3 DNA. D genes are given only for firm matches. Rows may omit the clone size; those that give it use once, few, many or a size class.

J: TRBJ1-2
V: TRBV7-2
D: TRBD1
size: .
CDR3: CAQGSGTVYGYTF
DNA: TGTGCCCAGGGGTCCGGGACAGTCTATGGCTACACCTTC

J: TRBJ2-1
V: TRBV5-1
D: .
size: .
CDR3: CASSLGIGWDNEQFF
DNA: TGCGCCAGCAGCTTGGGAATTGGGTGGGACAATGAGCAGTTCTTC

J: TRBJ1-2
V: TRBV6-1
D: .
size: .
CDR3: CASSLRDNGYTF
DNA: TGTGCCAGCAGCCTCCGGGACAATGGCTACACCTTC

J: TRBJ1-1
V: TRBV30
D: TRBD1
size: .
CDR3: CAWSPAHRGRWTEAFF
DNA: TGTGCCTGGAGTCCGGCTCACAGGGGGAGATGGACTGAAGCTTTCTTT

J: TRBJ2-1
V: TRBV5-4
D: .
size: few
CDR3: CASTKGDGLYNEQFF
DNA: TGTGCCAGTACTAAAGGGGACGGGCTATACAATGAGCAGTTCTTC

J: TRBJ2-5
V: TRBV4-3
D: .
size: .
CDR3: CASSQDYPGPQETQYF
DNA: TGCGCCAGCAGCCAAGATTACCCGGGACCTCAAGAGACCCAGTACTTC

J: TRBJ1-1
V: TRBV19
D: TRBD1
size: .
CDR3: CASSIATGGGTEAFF
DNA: TGTGCCAGTAGTATAGCCACAGGGGGTGGCACTGAAGCTTTCTTT

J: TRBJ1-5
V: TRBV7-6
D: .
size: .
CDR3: CASGDFNQPQHF
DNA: TGTGCCAGCGGCGATTTCAATCAGCCCCAGCATTTT

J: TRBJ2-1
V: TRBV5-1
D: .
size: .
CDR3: CASSLNPGVDEQFF
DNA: TGCGCCAGCAGCTTGAATCCGGGCGTGGATGAGCAGTTCTTC

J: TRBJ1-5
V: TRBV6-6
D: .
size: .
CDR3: CASSYRSNQPQHF
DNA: TGTGCCAGCAGTTACAGGAGCAATCAGCCCCAGCATTTT

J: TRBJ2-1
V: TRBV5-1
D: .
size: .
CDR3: CASSPAIGPSYNEQFF
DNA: TGCGCCAGCAGCCCCGCTATTGGGCCCTCCTACAATGAGCAGTTCTTC

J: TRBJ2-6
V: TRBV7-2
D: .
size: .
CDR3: CASSFYNRRQSRANVLTF
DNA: TGTGCCAGCAGCTTCTACAACAGACGACAAAGTCGGGCCAACGTCCTGACTTTC

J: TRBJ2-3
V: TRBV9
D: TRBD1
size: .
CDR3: CASSIRQGAVDTQYF
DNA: TGTGCCAGCAGCATCCGACAGGGGGCAGTAGATACGCAGTATTTT

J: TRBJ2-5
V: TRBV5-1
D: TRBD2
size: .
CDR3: CASSLWGGQETQYF
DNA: TGCGCCAGCAGCTTGTGGGGGGGACAAGAGACCCAGTACTTC

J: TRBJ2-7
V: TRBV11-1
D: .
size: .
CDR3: CASSPSSSYEQYF
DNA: TGTGCCAGCAGCCCTTCTAGTTCCTACGAGCAGTACTTC

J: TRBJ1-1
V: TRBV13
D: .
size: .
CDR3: CASIQVVPLNTEAFF
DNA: TGTGCCAGCATCCAGGTGGTGCCCTTGAACACTGAAGCTTTCTTT

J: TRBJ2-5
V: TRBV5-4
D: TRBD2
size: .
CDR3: CASSLGASGRASQETQYF
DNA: TGTGCCAGCAGCTTGGGCGCTAGCGGGAGGGCATCTCAAGAGACCCAGTACTTC

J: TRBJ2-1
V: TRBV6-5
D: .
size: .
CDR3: CASSYAGGEQFF
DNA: TGTGCCAGCAGTTACGCAGGGGGGGAGCAGTTCTTC

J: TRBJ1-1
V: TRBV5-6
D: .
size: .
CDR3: CASSPPTGWNTEAFF
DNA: TGTGCCAGCAGCCCTCCAACAGGCTGGAACACTGAAGCTTTCTTT

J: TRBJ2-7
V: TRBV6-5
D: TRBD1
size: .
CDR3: CASSYGQAREQYF
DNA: TGTGCCAGCAGTTACGGACAGGCCCGGGAGCAGTACTTC

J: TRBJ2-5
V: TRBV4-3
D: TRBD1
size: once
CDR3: CASSHNRGYQETQYF
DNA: TGCGCCAGCAGCCATAACAGGGGGTACCAAGAGACCCAGTACTTC

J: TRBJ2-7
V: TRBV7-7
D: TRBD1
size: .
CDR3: CASSRDRGSYEQYF
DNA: TGTGCTAGCAGCCGAGACAGGGGTTCCTACGAGCAGTACTTC

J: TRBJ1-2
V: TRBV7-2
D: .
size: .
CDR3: CASSLFSGYTF
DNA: TGTGCCAGCAGCTTATTTTCTGGCTACACCTTC

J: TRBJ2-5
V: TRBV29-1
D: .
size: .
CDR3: CSVENREETQYF
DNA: TGCAGCGTTGAAAACAGGGAAGAGACCCAGTACTTC

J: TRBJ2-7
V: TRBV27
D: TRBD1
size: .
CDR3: CASSLGQGSEQYF
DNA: TGTGCCAGCAGTTTAGGACAGGGGAGCGAGCAGTACTTC

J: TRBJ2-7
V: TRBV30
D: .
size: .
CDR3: CAWTAGWEQYF
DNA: TGTGCCTGGACGGCAGGGTGGGAGCAGTACTTC

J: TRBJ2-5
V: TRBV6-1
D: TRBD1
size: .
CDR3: CASRDRGRETQYF
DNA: TGTGCCAGCAGGGACAGGGGGCGAGAGACCCAGTACTTC

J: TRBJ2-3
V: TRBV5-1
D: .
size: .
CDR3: CASSSGQRLLTQYF
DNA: TGCGCCAGCAGCAGTGGCCAGAGACTTCTTACGCAGTATTTT

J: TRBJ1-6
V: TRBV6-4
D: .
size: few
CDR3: CASSRAENSPLHF
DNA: TGTGCCAGCAGTCGGGCAGAAAATTCACCCCTCCACTTT

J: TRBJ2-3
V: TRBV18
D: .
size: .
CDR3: CASSPATPSTDTQYF
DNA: TGTGCCAGCTCACCTGCGACACCAAGCACAGATACGCAGTATTTT

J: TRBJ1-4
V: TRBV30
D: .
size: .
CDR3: CAWRQERNEKLFF
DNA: TGTGCCTGGAGACAGGAGAGGAACGAAAAACTGTTTTTT

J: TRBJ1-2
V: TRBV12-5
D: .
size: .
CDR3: CASGLGYGYTF
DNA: TGTGCTAGTGGGCTCGGGTATGGCTACACCTTC

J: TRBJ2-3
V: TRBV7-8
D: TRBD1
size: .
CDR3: CASSLAQLFVQDRETDTQYF
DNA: TGTGCCAGCAGCTTAGCGCAGCTGTTCGTACAGGACAGGGAGACAGATACGCAGTATTTT

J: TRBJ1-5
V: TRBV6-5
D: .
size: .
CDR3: CASSYSGGVNQPQHF
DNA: TGTGCCAGCAGTTACTCCGGGGGGGTCAATCAGCCCCAGCATTTT

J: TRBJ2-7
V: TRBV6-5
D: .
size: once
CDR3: CASTQGAGSYEQYF
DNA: TGTGCCAGCACCCAAGGCGCAGGGTCCTACGAGCAGTACTTC

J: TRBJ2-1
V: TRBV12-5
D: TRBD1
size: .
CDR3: CASARDRGPYYNEQFF
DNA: TGTGCTAGTGCCAGGGACAGGGGGCCCTATTACAATGAGCAGTTCTTC

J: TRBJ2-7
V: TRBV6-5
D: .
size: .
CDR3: CASREDSSYEQYF
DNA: TGTGCCAGCAGGGAGGATTCCTCCTACGAGCAGTACTTC

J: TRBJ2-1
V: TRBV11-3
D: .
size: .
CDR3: CASSRTTRTRGNEQFF
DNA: TGTGCCAGCAGCCGCACCACAAGGACACGGGGTAATGAGCAGTTCTTC

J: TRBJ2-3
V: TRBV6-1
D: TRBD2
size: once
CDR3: CASSETRGGAAATQYF
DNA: TGTGCCAGCAGTGAAACTCGCGGGGGGGCGGCGGCTACGCAGTATTTT

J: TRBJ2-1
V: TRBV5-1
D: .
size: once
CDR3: CASSAAGLHVGNEQFF
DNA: TGCGCCAGCAGCGCAGCCGGGCTTCACGTGGGGAATGAGCAGTTCTTC

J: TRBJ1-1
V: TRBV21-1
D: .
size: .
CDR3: CASRDRINTEAFF
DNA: TGTGCCAGCAGGGACAGAATAAACACTGAAGCTTTCTTT

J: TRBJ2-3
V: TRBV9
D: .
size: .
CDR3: CASSVDGTGTDTQYF
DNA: TGTGCCAGCAGCGTAGACGGGACCGGCACAGATACGCAGTATTTT

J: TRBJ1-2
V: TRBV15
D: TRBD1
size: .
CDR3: CATSRDIGQGNGYTF
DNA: TGTGCCACCAGCAGAGATATAGGACAGGGGAACGGCTACACCTTC

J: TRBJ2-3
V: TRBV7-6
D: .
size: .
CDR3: CASSLEDTQYF
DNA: TGTGCCAGCAGCTTAGAAGATACGCAGTATTTT

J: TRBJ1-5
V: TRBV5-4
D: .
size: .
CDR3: CASSLAGSGENQPQHF
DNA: TGTGCCAGCAGCTTGGCCGGGTCAGGGGAGAATCAGCCCCAGCATTTT

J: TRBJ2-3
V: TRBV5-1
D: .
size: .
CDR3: CASSLAGGSSTDTQYF
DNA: TGCGCCAGCAGCTTGGCCGGCGGCTCTAGCACAGATACGCAGTATTTT

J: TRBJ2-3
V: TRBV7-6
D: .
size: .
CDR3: CASSFSGFFTDTQYF
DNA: TGTGCCAGCAGCTTTAGCGGATTCTTCACAGATACGCAGTATTTT

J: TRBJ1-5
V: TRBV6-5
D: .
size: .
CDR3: CASSMGRYSNQPQHF
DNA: TGTGCCAGCAGCATGGGGCGGTATAGCAATCAGCCCCAGCATTTT

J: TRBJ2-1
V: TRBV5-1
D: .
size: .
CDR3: CASSSSVNPSYNEQFF
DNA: TGCGCCAGCAGTTCTAGCGTCAACCCCTCCTACAATGAGCAGTTCTTC

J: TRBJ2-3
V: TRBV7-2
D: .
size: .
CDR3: CASSLDRGTDTQYF
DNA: TGTGCCAGCAGCTTAGACCGGGGCACAGATACGCAGTATTTT

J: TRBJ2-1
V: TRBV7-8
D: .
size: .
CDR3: CASSLGTLNEQFF
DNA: TGTGCCAGCAGCTTAGGGACCCTAAATGAGCAGTTCTTC